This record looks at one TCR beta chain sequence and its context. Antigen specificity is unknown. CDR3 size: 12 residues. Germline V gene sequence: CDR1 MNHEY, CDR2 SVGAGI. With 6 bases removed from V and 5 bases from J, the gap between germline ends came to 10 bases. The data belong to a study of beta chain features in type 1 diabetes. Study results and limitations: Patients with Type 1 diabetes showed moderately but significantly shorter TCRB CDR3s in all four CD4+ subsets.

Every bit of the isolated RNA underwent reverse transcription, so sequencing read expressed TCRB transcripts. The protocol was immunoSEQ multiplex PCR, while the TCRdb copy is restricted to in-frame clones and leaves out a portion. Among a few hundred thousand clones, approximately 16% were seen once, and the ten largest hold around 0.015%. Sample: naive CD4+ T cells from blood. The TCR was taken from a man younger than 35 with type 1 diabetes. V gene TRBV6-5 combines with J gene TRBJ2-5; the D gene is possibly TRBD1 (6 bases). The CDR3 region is CASRGATETQYF. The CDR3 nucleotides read TGTGCCAGCAGGGGGGCGACGGAGACCCAGTACTTC.